The 30 T cell receptor beta chains below were found in one sample sequenced in a study of a mutant IDH1 vaccine in newly diagnosed glioma. No antigens are known for them. Libraries were prepared by immunoSEQ multiplex PCR; TCRdb keeps only in-frame clonotypes and omits some of them. The sample carries about 75,000 clones, roughly 91% recorded once. The time point here: week 5, during vaccination. Every single dose of the vaccine, 300 ug of mutant IDH1 20-mer peptide, came with topical imiquimod. This sample comprised PBMCs, obtained from a glioma patient whose treatment included an IDH1 peptide vaccine. The receptors originated from a woman aged 50 to 65 with glioma.

The gene calls are TRBV11-3 and TRBJ2-2, with TRBD1 matching over 8 bases. The CDR3 contains 14 residues. V lost 3 bases, J lost 5 bases, and 2 bases stayed unmatched. Germline V gene data show CDR1 as SGHNT and CDR2 as YENEEA. The CDR3 sequence is CASSLTGDTGELFF. The CDR3 nucleotides read TGTGCCAGCAGCTTGACAGGGGATACCGGGGAGCTGTTTTTT.

V usage is TRBV29-1 and J usage is TRBJ2-7; 10 positions match TRBD2. V was pared by 6 bases and J by 3 bases, with 11 bases of the junction left unmatched. The CDR3 covers 15 residues. Germline V CDR1 and CDR2: SQVTM, ANQGSEA. CDR3: CSVGINGLAVYEQYF. CDR3 DNA sequence: TGCAGCGTGGGGATTAATGGACTAGCGGTCTACGAGCAGTACTTC.

This sequence joins TRBV2 and TRBJ2-3; D possibly corresponds to TRBD1 (6 bases). Trimming removed 10 bases from V and 5 bases from J, with 19 bases in between. This CDR3 is built from 14 residues. The germline gives CDR1 SNHLY, CDR2 FYNNEI. The DNA of the CDR3 is TGTGCCAACGACCCGAAGGGGGAAGAAGATACGCAGTATTTT. This encodes CANDPKGEEDTQYF.

This chain uses TRBV7-9 with TRBJ1-1; D uncertain. This CDR3 is built from 15 residues. Germline assignment: CDR1 SEHNR and CDR2 FQNEAQ (reference sequence). Trimming removed 8 bases from V and 5 bases from J, with 21 bases in between. The CDR3 DNA reads as TGTGCCAGCGAGAAGGCGTGGATGGCGGGAACTGAAGCTTTCTTT. Translating gives CASEKAWMAGTEAFF.

The genes are TRBV11-2 and TRBJ2-3; D uncertain. The CDR3 totals 14 residues. CDR1 SGHAT and CDR2 FQNNGV come from the germline V gene. V dropped 5 bases and J dropped 4 bases, with 13 bases sitting between them. The CDR3 nucleotides are TGTGCCAGCAGCCCGCTCCGAGGTTCAGATACGCAGTATTTT. Its protein product is CASSPLRGSDTQYF. The whole variable domain, filled in from reference TRBV11-2 and TRBJ2-3, reads EAGVAQSPRYKIIEKRQSVAFWCNPISGHATLYWYQQILGQGPKLLIQFQNNGVVDDSQLPKDRFSAERLKGVDSTLKIQPAKLEDSAVYLCASSPLRGSDTQYFGPGTRLTVL.

V and J are TRBV19 and TRBJ2-3; TRBD1 aligns across 8 bases. CDR1 and CDR2 from the germline V gene are LNHDA and SQIVND (reference sequence). There are 17 residues in the CDR3. V dropped 6 bases and J dropped 2; count of bases not matched to a gene: 13. The CDR3 DNA reads TGTGCCAGTAGAGGACCCCGGACAGGGTATGCCACAGATACGCAGTATTTT. Its translation is CASRGPRTGYATDTQYF.

The CDR3 DNA follows: TGTGCCTGGAGTGTTTCGGTAAACACTGAAGCTTTCTTT. Its protein is CAWSVSVNTEAFF. The chain recombines TRBV30 with TRBJ1-1; D is unclear. CDR3 length equals 13 residues. Trimming shortened V by 0 bases and J by 2 bases, and 7 bases separated the two germline ends. In germline, CDR1 is GTSNPN, CDR2 SVGIG (reference sequence).

The CDR3 DNA reads as TGTGCCAGCAGTTTGAGTACAGATACGCAGTATTTT. Protein: CASSLSTDTQYF. V gene TRBV28 combines with J gene TRBJ2-3; no clear D. Trimming removed 3 bases at V and 3 bases at J, with 4 bases between. This CDR3 has 12 residues. CDR1 and CDR2 from the germline V gene are MDHEN and SYDVKM.

This clone showed up just once. This rearrangement joins TRBV7-3 to TRBJ2-2; D is unresolved. V shed 5 bases and J shed 4 bases, with 5 bases lying between them. The CDR3 has 12 residues. Germline CDR1 reads SGHTA; CDR2 reads FQGTGA. Written as DNA, the CDR3 is TGTGCCAGCAGCGCTGGCACCGGGGAGCTGTTTTTT. Its protein product is CASSAGTGELFF. Full variable domain (rest looked up from reference TRBV7-3 and TRBJ2-2): GAGVSQTPSNKVTEKGKYVELRCDPISGHTALYWYRQSLGQGPEFLIYFQGTGAADDSGLPNDRFFAVRPEGSVSTLKIQRTERGDSAVYLCASSAGTGELFFGEGSRLTVL.

The V and J genes are TRBV28 and TRBJ1-1, with 8 positions matching TRBD1. Germline assignment: CDR1 MDHEN and CDR2 SYDVKM. V shed 6 bases, J shed 4 bases, and the junction held 7 bases outside the gene matches. The CDR3 is 14 amino acids. The CDR3 region is CASRSTGVSTEAFF. The DNA of the CDR3 is TGTGCCAGCAGATCGACAGGGGTGAGCACTGAAGCTTTCTTT.

The chain carries TRBV7-9 and TRBJ2-5; 8 positions agree with TRBD2. The CDR3 length is 15 residues. The J segment lost 6 bases and the V segment lost 5 bases, leaving 11 bases of the junction unmatched. The V gene's germline CDR1 is SEHNR and CDR2 FQNEAQ (reference sequence). The CDR3 DNA reads TGTGCCAGCAGCCCCGGGGGGGGCGGCAGGCAGACCCAGTACTTC. Its protein product is CASSPGGGGRQTQYF. The full variable domain, in which reference TRBV7-9 and TRBJ2-5 provide the parts outside the CDR3, is DTGVSQNPRHKITKRGQNVTFRCDPISEHNRLYWYRQTLGQGPEFLTYFQNEAQLEKSRLLSDRFSAERPKGSFSTLEIQRTEQGDSAMYLCASSPGGGGRQTQYFGPGTRLLVL.

The rearrangement uses TRBV7-3 and TRBJ1-6; 9 bases match TRBD1. CDR1 is SGHTA, CDR2 FQGTGA, per germline. Trimming removed 1 base from V and 8 bases from J; junction bases left unmatched: 6. This CDR3 has 16 amino acids. The chain's CDR3 is CASSLMGQGFYSPLHF. The CDR3 nucleotides are TGTGCCAGCAGCTTAATGGGACAGGGATTTTATTCACCCCTCCACTTT.

The rearrangement uses TRBV2 and TRBJ2-7; D unresolved. Between the trimmed V and J ends, which lost 4 bases and 3 bases, there was a span of 7 bases. The CDR3 length is 12 residues. CDR1 SNHLY and CDR2 FYNNEI come from the germline V gene. CDR3 loop: CASSGRFYEQYF. In DNA, the CDR3 is TGTGCCAGCAGTGGACGGTTCTACGAGCAGTACTTC.

The chain recombines TRBV6-1 with TRBJ2-2, with D tentatively TRBD1 (5 bases). V gave up 2 bases and J gave up 4 bases, with 11 bases separating them. CDR1 is MNHNS, CDR2 SASEGT, per germline. The CDR3 runs 15 residues. Here the CDR3 reads CASSERGSGTGELFF. CDR3 bases: TGTGCCAGCAGTGAAAGGGGTTCCGGCACCGGGGAGCTGTTTTTT.

This chain joins TRBV9 and TRBJ1-3; D ambiguous. The V end was cut by 1 base, the J end by 0 bases, with 8 bases between. The CDR3 is made up of 15 amino acids. In germline, CDR1 is SGDLS, CDR2 YYNGEE. CDR3 DNA sequence: TGTGCCAGCAGCGTAAGTGCGAGCTCTGGAAACACCATATATTTT. Its protein product is CASSVSASSGNTIYF.

On this clone: Other DNA sequences of this sample code for an identical CDR3. The chain uses TRBV25-1 and TRBJ1-3; 7 nucleotides match TRBD1. The CDR3 totals 13 residues. Germline values: CDR1 MGHDK, CDR2 SYGVNS. Trimming took 5 bases from V and 4 from J; bases not matched to a gene: 2. Written as DNA, the CDR3 is TGTGCCAGCAGTACAGGGGTCGGAAACACCATATATTTT. Its translation: CASSTGVGNTIYF.

V usage is TRBV6-5 and J usage is TRBJ1-5; D is ambiguous. Germline assignment: CDR1 MNHEY and CDR2 SVGAGI. Trimming took off 0 bases at V and 4 bases at J, with 7 bases between the two ends. This CDR3 has 14 amino acids. The CDR3 spells CASSYSVANQPQHF. For the CDR3, the DNA is TGTGCCAGCAGTTACTCGGTAGCGAATCAGCCCCAGCATTTT.

This chain joins TRBV5-6 and TRBJ2-1, with D unresolved. The CDR3 has 15 amino acids. With 0 bases removed from V and 6 bases from J, the gap between germline ends came to 13 bases. Germline CDR1 and CDR2: SGHDT and YYEEEE. CDR3 DNA: TGTGCCAGCAGCTTGGATATGTATATCGCCAATGAGCAGTTCTTC. This codes for CASSLDMYIANEQFF.

This chain uses TRBV5-1 with TRBJ2-7, with TRBD1 matching 7 bases. The CDR3 has 14 amino acids. J lost 3 bases, V lost 2 bases, and 5 bases had no gene match. Germline V CDR1 and CDR2: SGHRS, YFSETQ. CDR3: CASSFDREVYEQYF. The CDR3 nucleotides read TGCGCCAGCAGCTTTGACAGGGAAGTCTACGAGCAGTACTTC.

This clone appeared once. This chain joins TRBV9 and TRBJ1-2; 10 positions match TRBD1. After removal of 4 bases from V and 4 bases from J, the junction contained 7 bases not matched to a gene. CDR1 is SGDLS, CDR2 YYNGEE, per germline. This CDR3 region has 15 residues. CDR3 coding DNA: TGTGCCAGCAGCCACGGGACAGGGGAGGCCTATGGCTACACCTTC. As protein: CASSHGTGEAYGYTF. Based on the CDR3 plus reference TRBV9 and TRBJ1-2, the full variable domain is DSGVTQTPKHLITATGQRVTLRCSPRSGDLSVYWYQQSLDQGLQFLIQYYNGEERAKGNILERFSAQQFPDLHSELNLSSLELGDSALYFCASSHGTGEAYGYTFGSGTRLTVV.

This clone came up once. The genes are TRBV28 and TRBJ2-5; no clear D gene. Germline V gives CDR1 MDHEN, CDR2 SYDVKM. V was trimmed by 3 bases and J by 5 bases, leaving 4 bases between them. CDR3 size: 11 residues. CDR3 sequence: CASSFEETQYF. Here the CDR3 DNA reads TGTGCCAGCAGTTTCGAGGAGACCCAGTACTTC.

The chain uses TRBV7-6 and TRBJ2-2, with 7 bases fitting TRBD1. The CDR3 has 14 amino acids. Per the germline V gene, CDR1 is SGHVS and CDR2 is FNYEAQ. Trimming cost V 5 bases and J 7 bases; bases outside gene matches: 7. CDR3 amino acids: CASSTQGENGELFF. CDR3 DNA: TGTGCCAGCAGCACCCAGGGGGAAAACGGGGAGCTGTTTTTT.

The chain is built from TRBV7-9 and TRBJ2-2; D ambiguous. Trimming took off 5 bases at V and 9 bases at J, with 10 bases between the two ends. Germline CDR1 is SEHNR and CDR2 is FQNEAQ (reference sequence). This CDR3 has 12 amino acids. CDR3 residues: CASSPGNWELFF. The DNA for the CDR3 is TGTGCCAGCAGCCCGGGTAATTGGGAGCTGTTTTTT.

The rearrangement uses TRBV5-1 and TRBJ2-7; D possibly corresponds to TRBD1 (6 bases). The CDR3 is 15 residues long. Germline values: CDR1 SGHRS, CDR2 YFSETQ. The V gene lost 4 bases and the J gene lost 2 bases, with 16 bases spanning the gap. The DNA for the CDR3 is TGCGCCAGCAGCCCGACCGCAGGGGCAACCTACGAGCAGTACTTC. It yields the protein CASSPTAGATYEQYF.

The V call is TRBV30, the J call TRBJ1-2; 7 bases fit TRBD1. The CDR3 spans 14 residues. Germline CDR1 and CDR2: GTSNPN and SVGIG (reference sequence). V was clipped by 0 bases and J by 2 bases; unmatched bases: 3. The CDR3 here is CAWSVGQQNYGYTF. CDR3 sequence (DNA): TGTGCCTGGAGTGTGGGACAGCAAAACTATGGCTACACCTTC.

V and J are TRBV10-3 and TRBJ2-3; TRBD2 is a possible D gene (5 bases). The germline V and J ends were trimmed by 7 bases and 1 base, with 6 bases remaining between them. CDR3 length equals 12 residues. Germline CDR1 and CDR2: ENHRY and SYGVKD. The CDR3 nucleotides are TGTGCCATCAAGGAGGGCACAGATACGCAGTATTTT. This translates into CAIKEGTDTQYF.

This rearrangement joins TRBV29-1 to TRBJ2-2; 7 bases are shared with TRBD2. Germline lookup yields CDR1 SQVTM and CDR2 ANQGSEA. This CDR3 spans 18 amino acids. V trimming: 7 bases; J trimming: 4 bases; junction bases outside the gene matches: 21. In nucleotides, the CDR3 is TGCAGCGCTGGAAGAGGGGTTGGCGGGAGAGGAAGCACCGGGGAGCTGTTTTTT. Translated: CSAGRGVGGRGSTGELFF.

CDR3 bases: TGTGCCACCAGCAGAGATTATGCAGGCACAGATACGCAGTATTTT. Protein product: CATSRDYAGTDTQYF. The rearrangement joins TRBV15 to TRBJ2-3; D not certain. CDR3 length: 15 amino acids. Germline CDR1 reads LNHNV; CDR2 reads YYDKDF (reference sequence). V was trimmed by 0 bases and J by 1 base, leaving 8 bases between them.

This chain connects TRBV7-2 to TRBJ2-3; D possibly corresponds to TRBD2 (5 bases). The germline V gene has CDR1 SGHTA and CDR2 FQGNSA. V shed 5 bases and J shed 4 bases, with 16 bases lying between them. This CDR3 has 15 amino acids. CDR3: CASSRLALRADTQYF. The DNA of the CDR3 is TGTGCCAGCAGCCGATTAGCGTTGAGGGCAGATACGCAGTATTTT.

V is TRBV27 and J is TRBJ1-2, with D perhaps TRBD1 (5 bases). Germline assignment: CDR1 MNHEY and CDR2 SMNVEV (reference sequence). This CDR3 has 13 amino acids. V was cut by 1 base and J by 5 bases, with 8 bases left in between. The CDR3 bases are TGTGCCAGCAGTTTATGGCAGGGTTATGGCTACACCTTC. Protein product: CASSLWQGYGYTF.